Below, one TCR beta chain is given with its context. This record comes from a study of blood T cell repertoires in COVID-19. Sequencing was performed with immunoSEQ multiplex PCR; in TCRdb, only in-frame clones are kept and a portion is missing. The table shows 320,000 or so clones, with 89% occurring only once. This CDR3 comprises 13 residues. CDR1 and CDR2 from the germline V gene are MGHRA and YSYEKL. Trimming stripped 4 bases from V and 4 bases from J, with 11 bases between. Sequenced input: PBMCs or T cells enriched from blood (not recorded which). The chain combines TRBV4-1 with TRBJ2-7; no clear D gene. This clonotype was sampled from a man aged 60 to 75 who had recovered from COVID-19. The CDR3 loop is CASSLTDRYEQYF. CDR3 DNA: TGCGCCAGCAGCCTGACTGATAGGTACGAGCAGTACTTC.